One sample yielded the 26 T cell receptor beta chains listed below, sequenced in a study of cytomegalovirus exposure and HLA in healthy donors. Some clones are missing from TCRdb's copy, which holds only in-frame ones; the method was immunoSEQ multiplex PCR. Of 150,000 to 200,000 clones listed, more than 70% are singletons. The sequenced sample was PBMCs. These receptors were collected from a young woman in good health and CMV-seronegative.

The chain's CDR3 is CASSVGTGSYGYTF. CDR3 in DNA: TGTGCCAGCAGCGTAGGGACAGGAAGCTATGGCTACACCTTC. The chain employs TRBV11-2 and TRBJ1-2; TRBD1 matches 8 bases. Trimming took 5 bases from V and 4 from J; bases not matched to a gene: 6. The CDR3 runs 14 residues. Germline V gives CDR1 SGHAT, CDR2 FQNNGV.

V and J are TRBV5-6 and TRBJ2-3; 8 bases are shared with TRBD1. The CDR3 consists of 17 residues. CDR1 and CDR2 from the germline V gene are SGHDT and YYEEEE. Trimming removed 4 bases from V and 4 bases from J; junction bases left unmatched: 14. The CDR3 DNA follows: TGTGCCAGCAGCCGCGGACAGGGCGGAAGACTGGCAGATACGCAGTATTTT. It specifies CASSRGQGGRLADTQYF.

This clone occurred a few times. The chain is built from TRBV4-2 and TRBJ1-3, with D perhaps matching TRBD1 (6 bases). Trimming shortened V by 0 bases and J by 10 bases, and 25 bases separated the two germline ends. This CDR3 is 18 amino acids long. Germline assignment: CDR1 LGHNA and CDR2 YNFKEQ. The CDR3 region has the DNA TGTGCCAGCAGCCAAGAGGCCCCCTCAGTCAGGGGTCGGGCAACCATATATTTT. Translation: CASSQEAPSVRGRATIYF.

The chain couples TRBV29-1 to TRBJ2-5, with D perhaps matching TRBD1 (7 bases). The CDR3 length is 13 residues. V was clipped by 7 bases and J by 8 bases, with 20 bases between them. Germline assignment: CDR1 SQVTM and CDR2 ANQGSEA. The CDR3 reads CSGYRGEGGTQYF. CDR3 nucleotide sequence: TGCAGCGGGTACAGGGGAGAGGGGGGCACCCAGTACTTC. Drawing the rest from reference TRBV29-1 and TRBJ2-5, the complete variable domain is SAVISQKPSRDICQRGTSLTIQCQVDSQVTMMFWYRQQPGQSLTLIATANQGSEATYESGFVIDKFPISRPNLTFSTLTVSNMSPEDSSIYLCSGYRGEGGTQYFGPGTRLLVL.

About this clone: Other DNA sequences in this specimen translate into the identical CDR3. This sequence joins TRBV6-4 and TRBJ2-3, with D hard to call. V shed 4 bases and J shed 3 bases, with 8 bases lying between them. Looked up from germline, CDR1 is MRHNA and CDR2 is SNTAGT. The CDR3 totals 13 residues. The DNA of the CDR3 is TGTGCCAGCAGTGCGGGTGGTACAGATACGCAGTATTTT. Its translation: CASSAGGTDTQYF.

This clone has at least ten counts. The chain employs TRBV10-3 and TRBJ2-7; TRBD2 matches at 7 bases. The CDR3 loop spans 15 amino acids. After removal of 6 bases from V and 3 bases from J, the junction contained 11 bases not matched to a gene. Germline V gene sequence: CDR1 ENHRY, CDR2 SYGVKD. CDR3 nucleotide sequence: TGTGCCATCAGCCCTACGGTACAGCGGGGCTACGAGCAGTACTTC. This translates into CAISPTVQRGYEQYF.

The chain links TRBV2 to TRBJ2-4, with 7 bases fitting TRBD2. J was trimmed by 0 bases and V by 6 bases; bases with no gene match: 11. Germline V gives CDR1 SNHLY, CDR2 FYNNEI. The CDR3 has 17 amino acids. CDR3 sequence: CASSVTLADIAKNIQYF. The CDR3 DNA sequence: TGTGCCAGCAGCGTGACCCTAGCGGATATAGCCAAAAACATTCAGTACTTC.

V usage is TRBV7-9 and J usage is TRBJ1-3; D not resolved. In germline, CDR1 is SEHNR, CDR2 FQNEAQ (reference sequence). V gave up 8 bases and J gave up 0 bases, with 14 bases separating them. The CDR3 runs 15 residues. The CDR3 spells CASLLGASSGNTIYF. The DNA of the CDR3 is TGTGCCAGCCTCCTGGGAGCCAGCTCTGGAAACACCATATATTTT.

This clone is a singleton in its sample. V and J are TRBV15 and TRBJ1-2; no clear D gene. Germline V gene data show CDR1 as LNHNV and CDR2 as YYDKDF (reference sequence). The CDR3 extends over 15 amino acids. Trimming stripped 1 base from V and 7 bases from J, with 16 bases between. CDR3: CATSRVNHMTFGYTF. In DNA, the CDR3 is TGTGCCACCAGCAGAGTAAACCACATGACTTTTGGCTACACCTTC.

This chain connects TRBV18 to TRBJ1-1; the D is unclear. This CDR3 spans 13 amino acids. The V gene's germline CDR1 is KGHSH and CDR2 LQKENI. V gave up 4 bases and J gave up 8 bases, with 14 bases separating them. CDR3: CASSRNSAVEAFF. Here the CDR3 DNA reads TGTGCCAGCTCACGGAACAGTGCCGTGGAAGCTTTCTTT.

V usage is TRBV7-8 and J usage is TRBJ1-1, with 10 bases matching TRBD1. After removal of 5 bases from V and 8 bases from J, the junction contained 8 bases not matched to a gene. The CDR3 length is 14 residues. Germline CDR1 SGHVS, CDR2 FQNEAQ. As DNA, the CDR3 is TGTGCCAGCAGCAAAGGACAGGGGGGACCAGAAGCTTTCTTT. Its translation is CASSKGQGGPEAFF.

The chain employs TRBV29-1 and TRBJ2-3, with D possibly being TRBD2 (6 bases). Between the trimmed V and J ends, which lost 0 bases and 1 base, there was a span of 11 bases. Germline CDR1 reads SQVTM; CDR2 reads ANQGSEA. The CDR3 consists of 15 residues. The CDR3 spells CSVEDPGLGTDTQYF. CDR3 bases: TGCAGCGTTGAAGATCCGGGACTTGGCACAGATACGCAGTATTTT.

CDR3 sequence: CASGTDRGRVTGELFF. The CDR3 DNA is TGTGCTAGTGGGACTGACAGGGGGCGCGTCACCGGGGAGCTGTTTTTT. The gene calls are TRBV12-5 and TRBJ2-2; TRBD1 agrees at 10 bases. CDR1 is LGHNT, CDR2 FRNRAP, per germline. V was clipped by 6 bases and J by 4 bases; unmatched bases: 8. The CDR3 has 16 residues. Supplemented by reference TRBV12-5 and TRBJ2-2, the full variable domain reads DARVTQTPRHKVTEMGQEVTMRCQPILGHNTVFWYRQTMMQGLELLAYFRNRAPLDDSGMPKDRFSAEMPDATLATLKIQPSEPRDSAVYFCASGTDRGRVTGELFFGEGSRLTVL.

V and J are TRBV13 and TRBJ2-1; TRBD1 might be the D (5 bases). Trimming left V 3 bases short and J 10 bases short, with 7 bases between. The CDR3 covers 11 residues. Per germline, CDR1 PRHDT and CDR2 FYEKMQ (reference sequence). CDR3 in amino acids: CASSFRQEQFF. For the CDR3, the DNA is TGTGCCAGCAGCTTCAGACAGGAGCAGTTCTTC. The entire variable domain, with the rest obtained from reference TRBV13 and TRBJ2-1, is as follows: AAGVIQSPRHLIKEKRETATLKCYPIPRHDTVYWYQQGPGQDPQFLISFYEKMQSDKGSIPDRFSAQQFSDYHSELNMSSLELGDSALYFCASSFRQEQFFGPGTRLTVL.

The chain has TRBV4-1 and TRBJ2-3; perhaps TRBD2 as D (6 bases). The germline V gene has CDR1 MGHRA and CDR2 YSYEKL. V lost 0 bases, J lost 4 bases, and 11 bases lay in between. This CDR3 spans 15 amino acids. The DNA for the CDR3 is TGCGCCAGCAGCCAAGATGTCGGGGGAGCAGATACGCAGTATTTT. As protein: CASSQDVGGADTQYF.

The genes are TRBV4-1 and TRBJ2-7; a possible D gene is TRBD1 (6 bases). Per germline, CDR1 MGHRA and CDR2 YSYEKL. V lost 2 bases and J lost 2, with 16 bases in between. This CDR3 comprises 16 residues. The CDR3 DNA sequence: TGCGCCAGCAGCCAATGGGGGTCCAGGGGCCCCTACGAGCAGTACTTC. Its translation: CASSQWGSRGPYEQYF.

CDR3 bases: TGTGCCAGCTCACCCTGGGACACCGCCTACGAGCAGTACTTC. Protein product: CASSPWDTAYEQYF. This rearrangement joins TRBV18 to TRBJ2-7, with D perhaps matching TRBD1 (6 bases). V gave up 3 bases and J gave up 2 bases, with 11 bases separating them. The germline V gene has CDR1 KGHSH and CDR2 LQKENI. The CDR3 is made up of 14 amino acids.

On this clone itself: At the DNA level, this CDR3 is encoded by other sequences in the same sample as well. The rearrangement joins TRBV5-1 to TRBJ1-1; no definite D call. V was clipped by 0 bases and J by 0 bases, with 3 bases between them. CDR3 length equals 13 residues. The germline gives CDR1 SGHRS, CDR2 YFSETQ. The CDR3 protein is CASSLALNTEAFF. The CDR3 DNA sequence: TGCGCCAGCAGCTTGGCTTTGAACACTGAAGCTTTCTTT.

This CDR3 reads CASSLDLAGGLTYEQYF. The CDR3 DNA sequence: TGCGCCAGCAGCTTGGATCTAGCGGGAGGGCTGACCTACGAGCAGTACTTC. J is TRBJ2-7 and V is TRBV5-1; TRBD2 matches 12 bases. V dropped 0 bases and J dropped 2; count of bases not matched to a gene: 6. This CDR3 has 17 residues. Germline V CDR1 and CDR2: SGHRS, YFSETQ.

The DNA of the CDR3 is TGTGCCAGCTCACCAAGCCTTAGCAATCAGCCCCAGCATTTT. Translated: CASSPSLSNQPQHF. The V gene is TRBV18, the J gene TRBJ1-5; D unresolved. This CDR3 comprises 14 residues. V was shortened by 2 bases and J by 0 bases, with 5 bases between the two germline ends. Per germline, CDR1 KGHSH and CDR2 LQKENI.

The chain is built from TRBV7-9 and TRBJ2-3; 8 positions match TRBD1. V shed 5 bases and J 6 bases; nucleotides not matched to a gene: 10. This CDR3 contains 15 residues. Germline V gene lookup returns CDR1 SEHNR and CDR2 FQNEAQ (reference sequence). The CDR3 coding sequence is TGTGCCAGCAGCCCCCAGGACAGGGTCGGTGATACGCAGTATTTT. It specifies CASSPQDRVGDTQYF.

The J gene is TRBJ2-7, the V gene TRBV7-7; D might be TRBD2 (5 bases). Trimming took 5 bases from V and 5 from J, leaving 16 bases between them. CDR1 is SSHAT, CDR2 FNYEAQ, per germline (reference sequence). The CDR3 spans 14 residues. CDR3 bases: TGTGCCAGCAGCCCCTCGCCCTCGGGGAACGAGCAGTACTTC. This encodes CASSPSPSGNEQYF. The full variable domain, completed using reference TRBV7-7 and TRBJ2-7, is GAGVSQSPRYKVTKRGQDVTLRCDPISSHATLYWYQQALGQGPEFLTYFNYEAQPDKSGLPSDRFSAERPEGSISTLTIQRTEQRDSAMYRCASSPSPSGNEQYFGPGTRLTVT.

The chain couples TRBV10-3 to TRBJ1-3; 8 nucleotides agree with TRBD1. V was pared by 0 bases and J by 4 bases, with 5 bases of the junction left unmatched. The germline V gene has CDR1 ENHRY and CDR2 SYGVKD. The CDR3 runs 16 residues. CDR3 sequence: CAISESNRDRGNTIYF. The CDR3 region has the DNA TGTGCCATCAGTGAGTCGAACCGGGACAGGGGAAACACCATATATTTT.

The V call is TRBV6-1, the J call TRBJ1-1; D is uncertain. Trimming took 8 bases from V and 3 from J, leaving 7 bases between them. The CDR3 spans 11 residues. From germline, CDR1 is MNHNS and CDR2 SASEGT. The CDR3 nucleotides read TGTGCCAGCCGGGGATACACTGAAGCTTTCTTT. It translates to CASRGYTEAFF.

The rearrangement links TRBV2 to TRBJ1-2; D not resolved. CDR3 size: 17 residues. Germline V lookup: CDR1 SNHLY, CDR2 FYNNEI. Trimming stripped 5 bases from V and 0 bases from J, with 19 bases between. The CDR3 here is CASSPRGDPRTNYGYTF. The CDR3 coding sequence is TGTGCCAGCAGTCCCCGGGGTGACCCGAGGACTAACTATGGCTACACCTTC.

The rearrangement uses TRBV5-1 and TRBJ2-3; TRBD2 aligns across 12 bases. Germline V CDR1 and CDR2: SGHRS, YFSETQ. The trim removed 4 bases at V and 2 bases at J, leaving 8 bases unmatched. The CDR3 extends over 17 amino acids. In DNA, the CDR3 is TGCGCCAGCAGCCTGGGGGCTAGCGGGGGGGTCACAGATACGCAGTATTTT. This translates into CASSLGASGGVTDTQYF.